Below are 21 T cell receptor beta chains sequenced from a single sample in a study of CD8 T cells in ankylosing spondylitis. MiXCR, run by TCRdb on the 5' RACE reads, gives a single entry per CDR3 protein. There are just over 150,000 distinct CDR3 sequences in the sample; 15% to 20% occur only once, and under 9% lies in the top ten. Sequencing used blood, either unsorted or a sorted T cell fraction (not recorded which). These receptors all come from a male donor with ankylosing spondylitis or in good health (not recorded which).

The sample holds many counts of this clonotype. V and J are TRBV20-1 and TRBJ2-1; D remains unclear. This CDR3 is built from 13 residues. V was clipped by 5 bases and J by 0 bases, with 8 bases between them. Germline lookup yields CDR1 DFQATT and CDR2 SNEGSKA (reference sequence). CDR3 nucleotides: TGCAGTGCTCCGAGGAACTCCTACAATGAGCAGTTCTTC. It specifies CSAPRNSYNEQFF.

There are a few counts of this clonotype. The V call is TRBV7-7, the J call TRBJ2-1, with D perhaps TRBD1 (5 bases). The CDR3 is 15 residues long. V lost 5 bases and J 4 bases, leaving 15 bases between the germline ends. Per the germline V gene, CDR1 is SSHAT and CDR2 is FNYEAQ (reference sequence). CDR3 sequence reads: CASSPLQVTYNEQFF. The CDR3 DNA reads TGTGCCAGCAGCCCCCTACAGGTGACTTACAATGAGCAGTTCTTC.

This clonotype was recorded at least ten times. The chain recombines TRBV5-1 with TRBJ2-1; perhaps TRBD2 as D (5 bases). CDR1 is SGHRS, CDR2 YFSETQ, per germline. V shed 4 bases and J shed 5 bases, with 10 bases lying between them. This CDR3 is built from 13 residues. The CDR3 bases are TGCGCCAGCAGCAGCGGACTGAACAATGAGCAGTTCTTC. It is translated as CASSSGLNNEQFF.

The chain joins TRBV28 to TRBJ1-1; 7 positions match TRBD1. V lost 4 bases, J lost 3 bases, and 5 bases stayed unmatched. The V gene's germline CDR1 is MDHEN and CDR2 SYDVKM. The CDR3 is made up of 14 amino acids. The CDR3 loop is CASSSDRVYTEAFF. CDR3 DNA sequence: TGTGCCAGCAGTTCCGACAGGGTCTACACTGAAGCTTTCTTT. Using reference TRBV28 and TRBJ1-1 for the parts outside the CDR3, the full variable domain is DVKVTQSSRYLVKRTGEKVFLECVQDMDHENMFWYRQDPGLGLRLIYFSYDVKMKEKGDIPEGYSVSREKKERFSLILESASTNQTSMYLCASSSDRVYTEAFFGQGTRLTVV.

This clonotype turned up a few times. The rearrangement uses TRBV5-1 and TRBJ1-1, with D possibly being TRBD1 (6 bases). CDR1 is SGHRS, CDR2 YFSETQ, per germline. The germline V and J ends were trimmed by 0 bases and 4 bases, with 13 bases remaining between them. This CDR3 contains 15 residues. The CDR3 region is CASSLGSGETTEAFF. DNA for the CDR3: TGCGCCAGCAGCTTGGGATCAGGGGAGACCACTGAAGCTTTCTTT. The variable domain in full, completed from reference TRBV5-1 and TRBJ1-1, reads KAGVTQTPRYLIKTRGQQVTLSCSPISGHRSVSWYQQTPGQGLQFLFEYFSETQRNKGNFPGRFSGRQFSNSRSEMNVSTLELGDSALYLCASSLGSGETTEAFFGQGTRLTVV.

The chain carries TRBV11-2 and TRBJ2-1; D is undetermined. Germline values: CDR1 SGHAT, CDR2 FQNNGV. V shed 2 bases and J shed 3 bases, with 23 bases lying between them. The CDR3 covers 19 residues. The CDR3 is CASSLKPARLGHLYNEQFF. The CDR3 DNA reads TGTGCCAGCAGCTTAAAGCCCGCTAGGCTAGGCCACCTCTACAATGAGCAGTTCTTC.

This chain connects TRBV6-1 to TRBJ2-7, with 14 bases that match TRBD2. V dropped 8 bases and J dropped 3; count of bases not matched to a gene: 6. CDR3 size: 15 residues. The germline gives CDR1 MNHNS, CDR2 SASEGT. The CDR3 bases are TGTGCCAGCCGGGGACTAGCGGGAGTTATCTACGAGCAGTACTTC. Translation: CASRGLAGVIYEQYF.

The V call is TRBV28, the J call TRBJ2-1; TRBD2 agrees at 13 bases. CDR1 and CDR2 (germline): MDHEN, SYDVKM. This CDR3 is 17 amino acids long. With 5 bases clipped from V and 8 bases from J, the junction kept 12 bases outside the gene matches. CDR3 DNA sequence: TGTGCCAGCAGTCCCACCCTGGGACTAGCGGGAATCCATGAGCAGTTCTTC. Translation gives CASSPTLGLAGIHEQFF. Drawing the rest from reference TRBV28 and TRBJ2-1, the complete variable domain is DVKVTQSSRYLVKRTGEKVFLECVQDMDHENMFWYRQDPGLGLRLIYFSYDVKMKEKGDIPEGYSVSREKKERFSLILESASTNQTSMYLCASSPTLGLAGIHEQFFGPGTRLTVL.

In its sample, this clonotype was seen once. CDR3 region: CASSQDKDGGRSTDTQYF. CDR3 sequence (DNA): TGTGCCAGCAGCCAAGATAAGGATGGCGGGAGAAGCACAGATACGCAGTATTTT. The rearrangement uses TRBV3-1 and TRBJ2-3; 7 bases map to TRBD2. CDR1 and CDR2 from the germline V gene are LGHDT and YNNKEL (reference sequence). The CDR3 totals 18 residues. Trimming at V came to 0 bases and at J to 0 bases, leaving 9 bases not matched to a gene.

Note on this clonotype: A read error may be the cause here, since a much bigger clone is one base away. The chain has TRBV18 and TRBJ2-2; D is uncertain. In germline, CDR1 is KGHSH, CDR2 LQKENI. The CDR3 is made up of 14 amino acids. Trimming stripped 4 bases from V and 4 bases from J, with 10 bases between. The CDR3 DNA is TGTGCCAGCTCACTACCTTCCAGCACCGGGGAGCTGTTTTTT. It encodes CASSLPSSTGELFF.

This clonotype appeared many times. The chain carries TRBV5-1 and TRBJ2-1; tentatively, D is TRBD2 (5 bases). Germline CDR1 is SGHRS and CDR2 is YFSETQ. The CDR3 runs 13 residues. Trimming pared 0 bases from V and 5 bases from J, leaving 6 bases between. In DNA form, the CDR3 reads TGCGCCAGCAGCTTGGAGCGGAACAATGAGCAGTTCTTC. This sequence encodes CASSLERNNEQFF.

This clonotype was picked up many times. The rearrangement links TRBV5-1 to TRBJ1-3; a possible D gene is TRBD1 (5 bases). From germline, CDR1 is SGHRS and CDR2 YFSETQ. V was clipped by 2 bases and J by 0 bases, with 6 bases between them. This CDR3 is 14 amino acids long. The DNA for the CDR3 is TGCGCCAGCAGCTTAGACAGCTCTGGAAACACCATATATTTT. Translated, it gives CASSLDSSGNTIYF.

The chain uses TRBV12-3 or TRBV12-4 and TRBJ2-3; tentatively, D is TRBD2 (6 bases). Trimming shortened V by 10 bases and J by 0 bases, and 20 bases separated the two germline ends. CDR3 length: 16 residues. CDR3 sequence: CATTSWASVSTDTQYF. The CDR3 DNA reads as TGTGCCACCACCTCTTGGGCTAGCGTTAGCACAGATACGCAGTATTTT.

There are a few counts of this clonotype. J is TRBJ1-2 and V is TRBV24-1, with unresolved D. The CDR3 totals 13 residues. The V gene lost 3 bases and the J gene lost 3 bases, with 7 bases spanning the gap. Germline CDR1 and CDR2: KGHDR and SFDVKD. The DNA for the CDR3 is TGTGCCACCAGTGATCAAGTAGACTATGGCTACACCTTC. The encoded protein is CATSDQVDYGYTF.

This clonotype was recorded once. The rearrangement uses TRBV24-1 and TRBJ1-2, with no clear D. V lost 1 base to trimming and J lost 5 bases, with 10 bases between them. This CDR3 has 14 residues. Germline values: CDR1 KGHDR, CDR2 SFDVKD. The DNA for the CDR3 is TGTGCCACCAGTGATTTTCGGACGCGGTATGGCTACACCTTC. Translating gives CATSDFRTRYGYTF.

This clonotype was seen repeatedly, ten times or more. The chain joins TRBV12-3 or TRBV12-4 to TRBJ1-2; D gene ambiguous. The CDR3 consists of 14 residues. Deletions cut 3 bases from V and 3 bases from J, with 11 bases between. CDR3 nucleotides: TGTGCCAGCAGTTTGACACCGGAGGACTATGGCTACACCTTC. This codes for CASSLTPEDYGYTF.

This clonotype was recorded a few times. The chain joins TRBV14 to TRBJ2-1, with D perhaps given as TRBD1 or TRBD2 (5 bases each). The ends were cut back, 2 bases at V and 6 bases at J, with 17 bases in the middle. Germline V gene lookup returns CDR1 SGHDN and CDR2 FVKESK. This CDR3 has 16 residues. The DNA of the CDR3 is TGTGCCAGCAGCCAAAGTTGGTCAGGGACGAGCAATGAGCAGTTCTTC. Protein product: CASSQSWSGTSNEQFF.

V and J are TRBV10-3 and TRBJ2-5, with TRBD1 matching 7 bases. After removal of 10 bases from V and 3 bases from J, the junction contained 2 bases not matched to a gene. CDR3 length equals 11 residues. Germline V CDR1 and CDR2: ENHRY, SYGVKD. The DNA of the CDR3 is TGTGCCACCGGACAGGAAGAGACCCAGTACTTC. This gives the protein CATGQEETQYF.

This clonotype has at least ten counts. This chain links TRBV7-7 with TRBJ2-1, with TRBD2 matching over 13 bases. Germline loops: CDR1 SSHAT, CDR2 FNYEAQ (reference sequence). After removal of 6 bases from V and 7 bases from J, the junction contained 6 bases not matched to a gene. The CDR3 contains 15 residues. The CDR3 coding sequence is TGTGCCAGCAGTACAGGACTAGCGGGAGCGAATGAGCAGTTCTTC. It codes for CASSTGLAGANEQFF.

This chain links TRBV11-2 with TRBJ1-4; no clear D. Germline CDR1 and CDR2: SGHAT and FQNNGV. V was shortened by 5 bases and J by 0 bases, with 10 bases between the two germline ends. The CDR3 loop spans 15 amino acids. The CDR3 nucleotides are TGTGCCAGCAGCCGGAGGAGTGCAACTAATGAAAAACTGTTTTTT. Its translation: CASSRRSATNEKLFF.

In this sample, this clonotype turned up many times. This rearrangement joins TRBV24-1 to TRBJ2-2, with D tentatively TRBD2 (5 bases). This CDR3 contains 15 residues. With 5 bases removed from V and 0 bases from J, the gap between germline ends came to 9 bases. Per germline, CDR1 KGHDR and CDR2 SFDVKD. The CDR3 region is CATSAAGTNTGELFF. The CDR3 coding sequence is TGTGCCACCAGTGCGGCGGGTACGAACACCGGGGAGCTGTTTTTT.